The rows below give T cell receptor beta chains drawn from one sample of a study of T cell responses to AZD1222 COVID-19 vaccine. This table comes from immunoSEQ multiplex PCR, and its TCRdb copy is limited to in-frame clones, with some not included. The sample carries more than 95,000 clones, about 89% recorded once. The sequenced sample was peripheral blood, obtained 28 days after the second AZD1222 dose. The receptors were gathered from an adult who received the AZD1222 COVID-19 vaccine. Each CDR3 is given with its conserved first and last residue. Fields, in order: D gene, clone size, J gene, CDR3 length, V gene, CDR3 DNA, CDR3 protein. A D gene is named only where the DNA matches it firmly. Clone size is stated in some rows and not others, as once, few, many or a class when expanded.

D: -; size: few; J: TRBJ1-1; length: 14; V: TRBV4-2; DNA: TGTGCCAGCAGCACGGGCACACCCCGCCGGGAAGCTTTCTTT; CDR3: CASSTGTPRREAFF
D: TRBD1; size: once; J: TRBJ1-2; length: 14; V: TRBV6-2/TRBV6-3; DNA: TGTGCCAGCAGCCGGGACAGGCCGACTTATGGCTACACCTTC; CDR3: CASSRDRPTYGYTF
D: TRBD1; size: -; J: TRBJ2-7; length: 15; V: TRBV5-5; DNA: TGTGCCAGCAGCTTGGGACAGGGGTTGACCTACGAGCAGTACTTC; CDR3: CASSLGQGLTYEQYF
D: -; size: -; J: TRBJ2-1; length: 14; V: TRBV10-1; DNA: TGCGCCAGCAGTGAAGGCGGGGTTTACAATGAGCAGTTCTTC; CDR3: CASSEGGVYNEQFF
D: -; size: -; J: TRBJ2-7; length: 14; V: TRBV2; DNA: TGTGCCAGCAGTGCAGGCAGGGGACCCAGCGAGCAGTACTTC; CDR3: CASSAGRGPSEQYF
D: TRBD1; size: -; J: TRBJ1-4; length: 13; V: TRBV6-6; DNA: TGTGCCAGCAGTTACCTGGACAGGGGGAAACTGTTTTTT; CDR3: CASSYLDRGKLFF
D: TRBD1; size: -; J: TRBJ2-5; length: 15; V: TRBV10-3; DNA: TGTGCCATCAGTGAGTCGAAGGACAGGGGTGAGACCCAGTACTTC; CDR3: CAISESKDRGETQYF
D: TRBD1; size: -; J: TRBJ1-2; length: 15; V: TRBV7-2; DNA: TGTGCCAGCAGCTTAGGGCAGGGGGCGGGCTATGGCTACACCTTC; CDR3: CASSLGQGAGYGYTF
D: -; size: -; J: TRBJ2-7; length: 13; V: TRBV28; DNA: TGTGCCAGCAGTTTAGTAAGCGGTAACGAGCAGTACTTC; CDR3: CASSLVSGNEQYF
D: TRBD2; size: -; J: TRBJ2-7; length: 14; V: TRBV28; DNA: TGTGCCAGCAGCCTACTAGCGGGAGTCCACGAGCAGTACTTC; CDR3: CASSLLAGVHEQYF